These 11 T cell receptor beta chains were sequenced from one sample in a study of neurological immune-mediated disorders. TCRdb analysed the 5' RACE reads with MiXCR anew, one entry per CDR3 protein. This sample carries over 25,000 distinct CDR3 sequences, 1.5% of them seen once, and the ten largest clones take around 9%. The sequenced sample consisted of PBMCs. Source of these receptors: a woman under 40 with multiple sclerosis.

This clonotype was detected many times. This sequence joins TRBV20-1 and TRBJ2-1; 15 bases fit TRBD2. V was clipped by 1 base and J by 4 bases; unmatched bases: 8. This CDR3 is built from 18 residues. The V gene's germline CDR1 is DFQATT and CDR2 SNEGSKA (reference sequence). CDR3 amino acids: CSARVFGLAGGSYNEQFF. CDR3 sequence (DNA): TGCAGTGCTAGAGTCTTTGGACTAGCGGGGGGGTCATACAATGAGCAGTTCTTC.

This clonotype was recorded at least ten times. This chain joins TRBV12-3 or TRBV12-4 and TRBJ1-3; D remains ambiguous. V was clipped by 3 bases and J by 4 bases, with 13 bases between them. The CDR3 has 15 amino acids. As DNA, the CDR3 is TGTGCCAGCAGTTTTTCCTCTACTCGGGGAAACACCATATATTTT. It is translated as CASSFSSTRGNTIYF.

In its sample, this clonotype was seen many times. The gene calls are TRBV5-5 and TRBJ1-2; D ambiguous. Between the trimmed V and J ends, which lost 0 bases and 2 bases, there was a span of 8 bases. The CDR3 consists of 14 residues. Per the germline V gene, CDR1 is SGHKS and CDR2 is YYEKEE (reference sequence). The CDR3 region has the DNA TGTGCCAGCAGCTTGGCGGGGATCAACTATGGCTACACCTTC. Its protein is CASSLAGINYGYTF.

This clonotype has at least ten counts. This chain connects TRBV7-9 to TRBJ1-4; 7 positions match TRBD1. CDR3 length equals 15 residues. The germline V gene encodes CDR1 SEHNR and CDR2 FQNEAQ (reference sequence). V was clipped by 3 bases and J by 7 bases; unmatched bases: 8. CDR3 protein: CASSFDRVEVEKLFF. The CDR3 DNA sequence: TGTGCCAGCAGCTTCGACAGGGTGGAAGTTGAAAAACTGTTTTTT. The complete variable domain, with remaining parts taken from reference TRBV7-9 and TRBJ1-4, reads DTGVSQNPRHKITKRGQNVTFRCDPISEHNRLYWYRQTLGQGPEFLTYFQNEAQLEKSRLLSDRFSAERPKGSFSTLEIQRTEQGDSAMYLCASSFDRVEVEKLFFGSGTQLSVL.

The table lists this clonotype with many counts. J is TRBJ1-1 and V is TRBV20-1, with no clear D. V gave up 0 bases and J gave up 11 bases, with 19 bases separating them. Germline V gene sequence: CDR1 DFQATT, CDR2 SNEGSKA (reference sequence). This CDR3 comprises 14 residues. The CDR3 DNA reads TGCAGTGCTAGAGATAATACCCCGGGGAGGGCGGCTTTCTTT. It specifies CSARDNTPGRAAFF.

This clonotype was detected many times. The chain has TRBV7-2 and TRBJ1-4; 9 bases agree with TRBD1. Germline V lookup: CDR1 SGHTA, CDR2 FQGNSA. Losses at the gene ends were 6 bases for V and 7 bases for J; bases not matched to a gene: 12. The CDR3 has 16 residues. DNA for the CDR3: TGTGCCAGCAGGCCCAATACTAACAGGGGGCGTGAAAAACTGTTTTTT. Translated, it gives CASRPNTNRGREKLFF.

This clonotype was seen many times. The chain combines TRBV7-9 with TRBJ2-3; D not resolved. The V and J ends lost 2 bases and 3 bases respectively, with 6 bases between them. The CDR3 length is 13 residues. CDR1 is SEHNR, CDR2 FQNEAQ, per germline (reference sequence). The CDR3 is CASSLSVTDTQYF. CDR3 DNA: TGTGCCAGCAGCTTATCAGTGACAGATACGCAGTATTTT.

This clonotype was seen ten or more times. This sequence joins TRBV5-1 and TRBJ1-5, with unresolved D. The V end lost 0 bases, the J end lost 2 bases, and 9 bases lay between the germline ends. CDR1 is SGHRS and CDR2 is YFSETQ in the germline V gene. The CDR3 is 15 residues long. The CDR3 coding sequence is TGCGCCAGCAGCTTGGGAGGATCGGGCAATCAGCCCCAGCATTTT. This gives the protein CASSLGGSGNQPQHF.

In this sample, this clonotype turned up many times. J is TRBJ2-1 and V is TRBV6-4; D is perhaps TRBD1 (6 bases). The CDR3 contains 14 residues. V was shortened by 3 bases and J by 0 bases, with 6 bases between the two germline ends. From germline, CDR1 is MRHNA and CDR2 SNTAGT. In DNA, the CDR3 is TGTGCCAGCAGTGAGGACAGCTCCTACAATGAGCAGTTCTTC. It specifies CASSEDSSYNEQFF.

In this sample, this clonotype turned up many times. J is TRBJ1-5 and V is TRBV7-9; D gene unclear. The CDR3 covers 14 residues. V lost 5 bases, J lost 4 bases, and 12 bases lay in between. Germline values: CDR1 SEHNR, CDR2 FQNEAQ (reference sequence). CDR3 DNA sequence: TGTGCCAGCAGCCCGGAGGGCAGGAATCAGCCCCAGCATTTT. Residues: CASSPEGRNQPQHF.

This clonotype was counted at least ten times. The J gene is TRBJ1-1, the V gene TRBV5-5; no firm D call. The length of the CDR3 is 13 residues. V lost 3 bases and J lost 0, with 6 bases in between. Germline CDR1 reads SGHKS; CDR2 reads YYEKEE (reference sequence). CDR3 DNA: TGTGCCAGCAGCTGGGGATTGAACACTGAAGCTTTCTTT. It yields the protein CASSWGLNTEAFF.